This paragraph covers one T cell receptor (beta chain) sequence. The repertoire was sequenced with immunoSEQ multiplex PCR; TCRdb's copy has only in-frame clones and lacks some. The repertoire consists of approximately 500,000 clones, with approximately 90% occurring once and the leading ten covering over 1.5%. The sample is drawn from a study of blood T cell repertoires in COVID-19. With 1 base removed from V and 1 base from J, the gap between germline ends came to 10 bases. The germline V gene has CDR1 SGHAT and CDR2 FQNNGV. The CDR3 length is 15 residues. Participants were aged about 18 to 100 years, lived in some 23 US areas, and enrolled virtually.

The genes are TRBV11-2 and TRBJ1-2; D not resolved. The receptor was derived from a woman aged 35 to 49 who had recovered from COVID-19. Source material: PBMCs or T cells enriched from blood (not recorded which). In DNA form, the CDR3 reads TGTGCCAGCAGCTTAGCGGGGTCAAGTAACTATGGCTACACCTTC. Translated, it gives CASSLAGSSNYGYTF.